The present T cell receptor beta chain was sequenced within a study of graft-versus-host responses after intestinal transplantation (dated by TCRdb to the early 2020s). Regarding the complete study: Recipients received multivisceral, liver-intestinal, or isolated intestinal transplants. Rather than being sequenced by the commercial service, samples from a few later patients were sequenced in-house on an Illumina MiSeq and processed with MiXCR. Graft-versus-host and host-versus-graft alloreactive T cell clones were tracked in the graft, circulation and bone marrow after intestinal transplantation using bulk TCR-beta CDR3 sequencing. Anti-thymocyte globulin induction was given to all recipients, followed by maintenance tacrolimus and steroids for around three years. Of the 20 to 25 intestinal transplant recipients enrolled in the cohort, one of whom was a retransplant, 3 patients without pretransplant specimens were excluded. Donor T cell macrochimerism was defined as a peak of at least 4% donor T cells among recipient peripheral blood mononuclear cells. To identify alloreactive clones, pre-transplant mixed lymphocyte reaction products were sequenced and then compared with unstimulated pre-transplant donor and recipient T cells. Overall study results and their limits: The conclusions were limited by the relatively low number and heterogeneity of the intestinal transplant patients. In patients with donor T cell macrochimerism, the allografts had high GvH to HvG T cell clonal ratios. Early after transplant, peak levels of circulating GvH clones were associated with declines in HvG clones. GvH clones turned up in recipient bone marrow, with some appearing earlier in ileal mucosa or blood, a pattern consistent with an intestinal mucosal origin.

Taken with the paper, the label for time point translates to: cells obtained before transplantation from donor or recipient. CD3+CD4+ and CD3+CD8+ populations were FACS-sorted from unstimulated pre-transplant donor and recipient cells taken from spleen or lymph nodes. Receptors were amplified or captured by the immunoSEQ multiplex PCR assay. For most patients, genomic DNA was isolated with the Qiagen DNeasy Blood and Tissue Kit and shipped frozen to Adaptive Biotechnologies for TCR sequencing. For most patients, high-throughput TCR-beta CDR3 sequencing of genomic DNA was performed by Adaptive Biotechnologies. On the study's bioinformatics: TCR sequencing data were retrieved from Adaptive's ImmunoSEQ software for roughly 17 patients, whereas three other patients were processed with MiXCR and VDJtools. To correct CD4 versus CD8 sorting errors, sequences present in both subsets at a frequency ratio below 5:1 were removed. CDR3 nucleotide sequences shared between donor and recipient were removed because their origin could not be assigned. Alloreactive clones required at least 2-fold expansion over unstimulated cells and minimum CFSE-low frequency of 0.002% (template counts) or 0.001% (read counts). A clone was considered mappable if detected in the sequenced pre-transplant spleen, lymph node, or MLR CFSE-low populations of the donor or recipient. The cumulative frequency of alloreactive clones was calculated as a percentage of all sequences, weighted by copy number. In its TCRdb copy, this immuneACCESS table keeps in-frame sequences only and misses some clones. Where compared with another copy, unresolved V genes explain less than half of these, and the others have no known cause. V, J and clone size are taken as reported in that table, and D and trimming were inferred from the DNA itself. For this sample the table gives 84,000 or so clones, of which 90% to 95% were detected only once. Less than 1.5% of the sample goes to the ten largest clones.

A remark on this clone: Its antigen remains undetermined. No base qualities exist here, and no much larger clone lies one base off it.

The receptor comes from a human donor who was the organ donor for an intestinal transplant. Here the sequenced sample was unstimulated CD8+ T cells sorted from spleen or lymph node cells, taken before transplant.

The DNA is as follows: TGTGCCAGCAGTTTAGCGGCCGGTTGGTACGAGCAGTACTTC. It is translated as CASSLAAGWYEQYF. The V and J segments used are TRBV27 and TRBJ2-7; the D gene is not confidently resolved. The CDR3 sequence holds 14 residues, the cysteine and phenylalanine included. The kept DNA is CDR3 alone, 42 bases in frame from the first base. CDR1 MNHEY and CDR2 SMNVEV were looked up in the germline V gene (reference sequence). The V and J ends are trimmed by 2 bases and 4 bases, leaving 12 bases between them.